This section outlines one T cell receptor (beta chain) sequence together with its context. Its cognate antigen has yet to be identified. No much larger clonotype is one base removed from it; base qualities were not supplied. This sample stems from a study of shared clonotypes between healthy human individuals (dated by TCRdb to about 2020). With regard to the full study: Three men and a couple of women, aged 18 to 49 years, made up the cohort. Per donor, three plates each were used for CD4 naive and CD4 memory, two for CD8 naive, and one for CD8 memory. To estimate repertoire size and how much clonotypes are shared between individuals, the study performed deep sequencing of blood TCR repertoires from a few healthy adults. Libraries were prepared and TCR repertoires were sequenced by different laboratories using diverse techniques, in order to increase sequencing depth and limit assay-specific biases. Between about 0.8 and 9 billion PBMCs per donor were obtained by leukapheresis. Broader findings and caveats from the paper: Estimated clonotype richness was generally larger for naive than for memory subsets. Sampling was restricted to blood, and TCR repertoires in tissues likely differ from the TCR repertoires found in blood. The small number of donors limited the genetic and exposure-history diversity represented. Clonotypes shared by all four sorted-subset donors showed higher generation probabilities than non-shared clonotypes. Pairwise subsampling led to the expectation that sequencing depth would affect the degree of clonotype sharing among donors. Incomplete sequencing was indicated by rarefaction of sorted-subset datasets, despite the large sequencing depth. Roughly 5% of naive CD4, 3.5% of naive CD8, approximately 2.2% of memory CD4, and roughly 0.4% of memory CD8 clonotypes were shared across four donors.

Via the germline V gene, CDR1 is MNHEY and CDR2 SVGAGI. Cut back by 2 bases and 5 bases, the V and J ends lie 7 bases apart. Including cysteine and phenylalanine, the CDR3 has 12 amino acids. Of all the DNA, just the CDR3 is kept, 36 bases in frame from base 1. For the CD8 naive samples, CD45RO-negative cells were positively selected for CCR7, yielding a CD45RA+CCR7+ population from which TemRA cells were excluded. Donors were healthy HIV-negative adults with no recently reported acute infections or vaccinations. All donors were Caucasian adults living in Nashville, Tennessee, USA. After blood collection by leukapheresis, PBMCs were isolated using Ficoll-Histopaque density gradient centrifugation and then cryopreserved in the vapor phase of liquid nitrogen. Purity and quantity of every magnetically sorted T cell population were checked by analytical flow cytometry. Genomic DNA was isolated from every sorted fraction and measured by UV absorbance on a Nanodrop 2000c.

TCR CDR3 regions were amplified from genomic DNA by multiplex PCR using the deep immunoSEQ assay. Extracted genomic DNA from each cell subset was spread evenly across all wells of several immunoSEQ 96-well plates, with each plate serving as a replicate. Each replicate PCR for sorted subsets received around 200 ng genomic DNA, equal to about 29,000 T cell genomes. Purified libraries were measured with a Qubit 3.0 fluorometer, size-checked on a Bioanalyzer 2100, and measured again with the KAPA Library Quantification kit. A separate single-read 150-cycle Illumina NextSeq 550 flow cell was used to sequence each immunoSEQ 96-well plate. The authors' pipeline ran thus. Because the immunoSEQ output included only junctional sequences and no quality scores, the filtering could not be the same as the filtering used for full-length reads. Sequences were annotated with PyIR, a Python wrapper for IgBLAST v1.9, and V/J genes and CDR3 were assigned using IMGT germline references. Any read was removed if the V/J assignment was weak (E-value above 1e-6), the CDR3 was missing, or the read contained stop codons, out-of-frame junctions, or ambiguous translated residues. V3J clonotypes were defined as sequences sharing an identical inferred V gene, J gene, and CDR3 amino acid sequence. Percentage overlap between repertoires was calculated by dividing the number of shared unique clonotypes by the size of the smaller repertoire. Richness of each repertoire was evaluated using RTK rarefaction, the Chao1 estimator, and Recon v2.1 estimates of unobserved clonotypes. Generation probabilities were computed with OLGA for all TCRbeta clonotypes obtained by the gDNA method from several donors. TCRdb obtained this table from immuneACCESS and retained in-frame rearrangements with V and J assigned. These tables miss some clones; where compared with another copy, unresolved V genes account for less than half of the shortfall, and the remainder is unexplained. The V and J calls and clone size are taken from that table; D and trimming were inferred from the DNA. The sample records roughly 2,000,000 clones, about 95% of which are singletons. The ten most abundant clones make up approximately 1% of the sample.

The chain was built from TRBV6-5 and TRBJ2-7; the D gene assignment is perhaps TRBD1 or TRBD2, with each matching 5 bases. Sequencing was carried out using naive CD8+ T cells sorted from blood. The sample's cell subset or site, from its label and the paper: CD45RA+CCR7+. This TCR derives from a man between 18 and 29 years old in good health. The sequenced DNA is TGTGCCAGCAGTTACGGGGACCACGAGCAGTACTTC. Protein translation: CASSYGDHEQYF.